This T cell receptor (beta chain) comes out of a study of human T cells and chemical hapten exposure. Whole-study context: There were per-sample TCR yield variations, arising mainly from small pooled library volume differences.

Time point indicated: healthy volunteer bleed at 6 weeks. Blood, whole and unfractionated, served as the source for total RNA extraction. TCRdb processed the RACE reads anew with MiXCR; each CDR3 protein has one entry. This table has approximately 79,000 distinct CDR3 sequences, 8.6% appearing once. CDR3 length: 16 residues. The germline V and J ends were trimmed by 7 bases and 4 bases, with 24 bases remaining between them. Germline CDR1 and CDR2: SGHRS and YFSETQ. This clonotype was seen at least ten times. The specimen sequenced was whole blood. V is TRBV5-1 and J is TRBJ2-7, with D hard to call. This receptor was taken from a male donor in good health. Some clones in this sample may be carry-over from other donors' samples. This chain's CDR3 is CASGKRVGLSRYEQYF. DNA for the CDR3: TGCGCCAGCGGAAAGAGAGTCGGCCTCAGCAGATACGAGCAGTACTTC.